Listed below are T cell receptor beta chains from one sample, sequenced in a study of OX40 agonist ivuxolimab in advanced cancers. Clones were sequenced by immunoSEQ multiplex PCR, and TCRdb holds only the in-frame ones, with some missing. The table shows some 50,000 clones, with 75% to 90% occurring only once. Sample: CD4+ or CD8+ T cells sorted from blood, taken in a trial of the OX40 agonist ivuxolimab. These receptor sequences come from an adult with an advanced solid tumor such as melanoma, head and neck, liver or kidney cancer. The CDR3 runs from the conserved cysteine through the conserved F or W. A D gene is named only where the DNA matches it firmly. Clone size is shown for a subset of rows, as once, few, many or a class of expanded clone.

13,-,TRBJ1-3,TRBV28,-,CASSRATGNTIYF,TGTGCCAGCAGCCGGGCCACTGGAAACACCATATATTTT
13,-,TRBJ1-3,TRBV6-6,-,CASRKDSGNTIYF,TGTGCCAGCAGGAAGGACAGCGGAAACACCATATATTTT
14,TRBD1,TRBJ2-5,TRBV7-9,few,CASSPWTGGQTQYF,TGTGCCAGCAGCCCATGGACAGGGGGTCAGACCCAGTACTTC
14,-,TRBJ2-7,TRBV19,-,CASSISGGVYEQYF,TGTGCCAGTAGTATATCTGGGGGCGTCTACGAGCAGTACTTC
14,-,TRBJ1-2,TRBV10-3,once,CAISVGPLEGGYTF,TGTGCCATCAGTGTTGGGCCCTTAGAAGGTGGCTACACCTTC
16,TRBD2,TRBJ2-7,TRBV18,-,CASSATGTSGSYEQYF,TGTGCCAGCTCAGCCACCGGGACTAGCGGGAGTTACGAGCAGTACTTC
16,-,TRBJ2-3,TRBV5-6,-,CASSLGWLGSTDTQYF,TGTGCCAGCAGCCTTGGGTGGCTGGGGAGCACAGATACGCAGTATTTT
17,TRBD1,TRBJ1-1,TRBV28,-,CASSLGLDRGEWTEAFF,TGTGCCAGCAGCCTGGGGCTGGACAGGGGTGAATGGACTGAAGCTTTCTTT
14,TRBD1,TRBJ2-7,TRBV5-1,-,CASSSGTGSYEQYF,TGCGCCAGCAGCTCCGGGACAGGGTCCTACGAGCAGTACTTC
13,-,TRBJ1-2,TRBV6-5,-,CASRQTVNYGYTF,TGTGCCAGCAGGCAGACAGTTAACTATGGCTACACCTTC
13,-,TRBJ1-1,TRBV10-3,-,CAIRPDGNTEAFF,TGTGCCATCAGACCGGACGGGAACACTGAAGCTTTCTTT
15,-,TRBJ2-3,TRBV15,-,CATGWGRTSTDTQYF,TGTGCCACCGGCTGGGGGAGGACTAGCACAGATACGCAGTATTTT
18,-,TRBJ1-4,TRBV25-1,-,CASSESPRGVFRNEKLFF,TGTGCCAGCAGTGAATCACCCCGTGGGGTTTTTCGTAATGAAAAACTGTTTTTT
14,TRBD2,TRBJ2-3,TRBV6-1,-,CASSGLAGADTQYF,TGTGCCAGCAGTGGACTAGCGGGAGCAGATACGCAGTATTTT
14,-,TRBJ1-1,TRBV6-5,-,CASSYRGSGTEAFF,TGTGCCAGCAGTTACAGGGGTTCGGGCACTGAAGCTTTCTTT
14,-,TRBJ1-5,TRBV7-9,-,CASSDSGSNQPQHF,TGTGCCAGCAGCGACTCAGGGAGCAATCAGCCCCAGCATTTT
18,-,TRBJ1-5,TRBV6-1,-,CASSEAPDRPRGNQPQHF,TGTGCCAGCAGTGAAGCGCCGGACCGACCTAGGGGCAATCAGCCCCAGCATTTT
16,TRBD2,TRBJ2-7,TRBV19,-,CATKGWSGDRSYEQYF,TGTGCCACCAAGGGCTGGAGCGGGGACCGTTCTTACGAGCAGTACTTC
11,-,TRBJ2-6,TRBV20-1,once,CSAEGANVLTF,TGCAGTGCTGAAGGGGCCAACGTCCTGACTTTC
15,-,TRBJ2-7,TRBV7-3,-,CASSQGPGVPYEQYF,TGTGCCAGCAGCCAAGGCCCAGGGGTCCCATACGAGCAGTACTTC
19,-,TRBJ1-1,TRBV21-1,-,CASSKIPGKGQGANTEAFF,TGTGCCAGCAGCAAAATTCCCGGGAAGGGACAGGGGGCGAACACTGAAGCTTTCTTT
14,-,TRBJ2-3,TRBV5-1,-,CASSLPHSTDTQYF,TGCGCCAGCAGCTTACCGCATAGCACAGATACGCAGTATTTT
15,TRBD1,TRBJ1-4,TRBV9,-,CASSTGQGGGEKLFF,TGTGCCAGCAGCACGGGACAGGGAGGGGGTGAAAAACTGTTTTTT
15,-,TRBJ2-1,TRBV10-1,-,CASSEGVGSYNEQFF,TGCGCCAGCAGTGAGGGTGTCGGATCCTACAATGAGCAGTTCTTC
17,TRBD2,TRBJ2-1,TRBV5-1,-,CASSLTTSGRAYNEQFF,TGCGCCAGCAGCTTGACGACTAGCGGGAGGGCCTACAATGAGCAGTTCTTC
16,TRBD2,TRBJ2-1,TRBV5-1,-,CASSLDGGGPYNEQFF,TGCGCCAGCAGCTTGGATGGGGGAGGGCCTTACAATGAGCAGTTCTTC
14,TRBD2,TRBJ2-1,TRBV11-3,-,CASSPGGGRDEQFF,TGTGCCAGCAGCCCCGGGGGGGGGAGAGATGAGCAGTTCTTC
14,TRBD1,TRBJ1-1,TRBV6-6,-,CASRGQVMNTEAFF,TGTGCCAGCAGGGGACAGGTAATGAACACTGAAGCTTTCTTT
12,TRBD1,TRBJ1-2,TRBV6-1,-,CASTDRGLGYTF,TGTGCCAGCACCGACAGGGGGCTTGGCTACACCTTC
13,-,TRBJ2-5,TRBV5-4,-,CASSRSTLQEQYF,TGTGCCAGCAGCCGGTCGACACTTCAGGAGCAGTACTTC
16,TRBD2,TRBJ2-2,TRBV19,few,CASSIGLAGGTGELFF,TGTGCCAGTAGTATAGGTCTAGCGGGAGGGACCGGGGAGCTGTTTTTT
14,-,TRBJ1-5,TRBV19,-,CASSTQDGNQPQHF,TGTGCCAGTAGCACTCAAGACGGCAATCAGCCCCAGCATTTT
14,-,TRBJ2-3,TRBV28,-,CASSFGGSTDTQYF,TGTGCCAGCAGTTTTGGCGGCAGCACAGATACGCAGTATTTT